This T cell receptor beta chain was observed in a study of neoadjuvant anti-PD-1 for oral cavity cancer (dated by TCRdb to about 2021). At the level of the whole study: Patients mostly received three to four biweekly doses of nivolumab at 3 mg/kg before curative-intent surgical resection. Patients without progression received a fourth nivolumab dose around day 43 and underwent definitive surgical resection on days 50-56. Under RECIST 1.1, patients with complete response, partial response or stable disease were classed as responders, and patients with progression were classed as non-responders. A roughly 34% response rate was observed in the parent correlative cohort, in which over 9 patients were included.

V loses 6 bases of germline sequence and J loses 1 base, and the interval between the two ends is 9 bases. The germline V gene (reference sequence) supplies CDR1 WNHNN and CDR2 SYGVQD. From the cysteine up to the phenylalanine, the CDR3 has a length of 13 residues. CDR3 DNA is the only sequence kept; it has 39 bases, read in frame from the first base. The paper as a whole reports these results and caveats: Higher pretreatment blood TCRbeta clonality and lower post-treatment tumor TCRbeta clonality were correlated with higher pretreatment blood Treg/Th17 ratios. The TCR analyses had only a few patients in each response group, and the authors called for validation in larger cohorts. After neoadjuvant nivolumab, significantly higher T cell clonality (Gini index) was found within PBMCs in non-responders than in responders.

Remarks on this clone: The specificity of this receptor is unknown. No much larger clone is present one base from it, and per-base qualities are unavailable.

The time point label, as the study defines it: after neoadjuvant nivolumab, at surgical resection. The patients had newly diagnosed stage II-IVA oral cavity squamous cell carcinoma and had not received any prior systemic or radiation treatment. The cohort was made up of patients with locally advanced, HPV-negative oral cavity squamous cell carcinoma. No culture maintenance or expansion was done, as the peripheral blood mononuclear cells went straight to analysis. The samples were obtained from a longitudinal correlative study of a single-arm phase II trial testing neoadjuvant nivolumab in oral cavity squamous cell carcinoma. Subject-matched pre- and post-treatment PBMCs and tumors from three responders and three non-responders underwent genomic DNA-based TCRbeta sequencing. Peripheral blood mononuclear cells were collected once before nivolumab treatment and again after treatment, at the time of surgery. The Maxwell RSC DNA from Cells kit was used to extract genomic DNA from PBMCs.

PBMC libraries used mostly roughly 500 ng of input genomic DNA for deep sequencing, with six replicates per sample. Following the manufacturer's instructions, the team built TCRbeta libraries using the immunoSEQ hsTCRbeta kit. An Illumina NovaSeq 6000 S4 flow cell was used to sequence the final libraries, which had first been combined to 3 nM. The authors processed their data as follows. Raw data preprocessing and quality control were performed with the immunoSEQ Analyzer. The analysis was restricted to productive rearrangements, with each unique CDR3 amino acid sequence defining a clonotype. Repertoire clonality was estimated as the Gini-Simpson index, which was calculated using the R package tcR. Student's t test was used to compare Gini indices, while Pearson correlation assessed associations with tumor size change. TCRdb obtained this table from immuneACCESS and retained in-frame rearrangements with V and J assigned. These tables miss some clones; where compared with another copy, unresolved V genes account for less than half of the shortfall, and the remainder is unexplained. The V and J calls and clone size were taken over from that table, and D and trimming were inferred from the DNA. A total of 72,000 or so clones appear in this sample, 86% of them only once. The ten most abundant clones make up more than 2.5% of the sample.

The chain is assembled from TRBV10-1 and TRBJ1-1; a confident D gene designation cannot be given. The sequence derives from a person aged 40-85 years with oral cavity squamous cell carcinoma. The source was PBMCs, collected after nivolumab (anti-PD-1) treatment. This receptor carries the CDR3 CASSAQANTEAFF. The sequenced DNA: TGCGCCAGCAGCGCGCAGGCGAACACTGAAGCTTTCTTT.